This TCR beta chain was obtained from a study of CD8 T cells in ankylosing spondylitis listed by TCRdb under 2017. At the level of the whole study: T cell receptor beta repertoires were profiled in healthy donors and ankylosing spondylitis patients so that disease-linked TCR variants could be found. The full study cohort was made up of 25 ankylosing spondylitis patients and 108 healthy donors. Peripheral blood was sampled, and synovial fluid was additionally collected from ankylosing spondylitis patients.

Trimmed from V: 5 bases; trimmed from J: 5 bases; junction bases lacking a gene match: 7. The CDR3 starts with the cysteine, ends with the phenylalanine, and has 13 residues. Of the read, only the CDR3 DNA is kept; its 39 bases are in frame from base 1. CDR1 and CDR2, looked up from the germline V gene (reference sequence), are GTSNPN and SVGIG. The research as a whole found: Significant enrichment of the disease-linked clones was reported in matched synovial fluid samples from ankylosing spondylitis patients. In peripheral blood, the disease-linked clones were found at relatively low frequencies and had a CD8+ phenotype. Some of the motif variants had been reported before in the synovial fluid and blood of reactive arthritis patients, a finding that suggests common disease-initiation mechanisms. A TCR beta motif of several highly homologous amino acid variants appeared characteristic of blood from ankylosing spondylitis patients.

The reads were generated on an Illumina HiSeq 2500. Quantitative 5'-RACE with molecular barcodes was the method used to prepare the TCR beta libraries. The original methods were these. A new computational method, built on a probabilistic model of VDJ rearrangement, was used to identify disease-linked TCR variants. Using fastp trimming at Q25 and MiXCR clonotype assembly, TCRdb reanalyzed the public sequencing data and kept in-frame beta chains. Records with the same CDR3 protein are collapsed into one entry carrying the most frequent genes and DNA. In this record, the V and J calls reflect TCRdb's handling and not the investigators' own analysis. Across this sample there are some 350,000 distinct CDR3 sequences, with roughly 14% seen only once. Together, the top ten hold about 1% of the sample. This clonotype was detected a few times. The antigen this receptor binds is unknown. Base qualities are not provided; no much larger clone lies one nucleotide away.

The sample consisted of blood, either unsorted or a sorted T cell fraction (not recorded which). This sequence originates from a male donor with ankylosing spondylitis or in good health (not recorded which). Recombination joined TRBV30 with TRBJ1-1, and TRBD1 aligns with 8 junction nucleotides. The DNA sequence reads TGTGCCTGGCCCAGGGGGCGAGAGACTGAAGCTTTCTTT. It codes for CAWPRGRETEAFF.